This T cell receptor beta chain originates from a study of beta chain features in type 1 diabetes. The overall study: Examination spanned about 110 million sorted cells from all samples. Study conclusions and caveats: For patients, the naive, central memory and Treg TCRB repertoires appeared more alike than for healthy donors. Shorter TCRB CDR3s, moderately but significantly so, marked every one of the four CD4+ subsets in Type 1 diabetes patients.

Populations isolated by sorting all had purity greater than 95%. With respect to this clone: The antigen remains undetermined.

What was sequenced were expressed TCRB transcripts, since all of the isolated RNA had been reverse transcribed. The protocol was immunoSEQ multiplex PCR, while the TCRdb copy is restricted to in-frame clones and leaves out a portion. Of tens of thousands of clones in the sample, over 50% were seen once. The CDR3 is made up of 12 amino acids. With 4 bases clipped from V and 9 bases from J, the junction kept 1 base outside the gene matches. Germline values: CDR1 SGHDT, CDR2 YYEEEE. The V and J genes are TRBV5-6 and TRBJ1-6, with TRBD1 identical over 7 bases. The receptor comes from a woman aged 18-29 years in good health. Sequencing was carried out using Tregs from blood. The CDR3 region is CASSGQVSPLHF. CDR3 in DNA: TGTGCCAGCAGCGGACAGGTTTCACCCCTCCACTTT.